This entry concerns a single TCR beta chain. As yet, its antigen is unknown. Assay: immunoSEQ multiplex PCR; the TCRdb copy retains only in-frame clones and omits some. Of approximately 2.1 million clones in the sample, 85% to 95% were seen once. The sample comes from a study of shared clonotypes between healthy human individuals. About the research overall: Each donor's CD4 naive and CD4 memory cells filled three plates apiece, CD8 naive two, and CD8 memory one. Study-wide results and caveats: Clonotypes which were not shared had lower generation probabilities than clonotypes that all four donors shared. The sharing of 4.5% to 5% of naive CD4 clonotypes was seen across a handful of donors.

Germline V lookup: CDR1 SEHNR, CDR2 FQNEAQ (reference sequence). Trimming took 5 bases from V and 3 from J; bases not matched to a gene: 4. The CDR3 has 14 residues. Division of CD4+ cells produced a CD45RA+ naive subset and a CD45RA-negative memory subset. The sequencing input was naive CD4+ T cells from PBMCs. Regarding subset: CD45RA+ positively selected. This TCR came from a man aged 18 to 29 in good health. Some clones in this sample may be carry-over from other donors' samples. V gene TRBV7-9 combines with J gene TRBJ2-3; 8 nucleotides match TRBD2. Written as DNA, the CDR3 is TGTGCCAGCAGCCGCGGGGGGCCTACAGATACGCAGTATTTT. Encoded protein: CASSRGGPTDTQYF.